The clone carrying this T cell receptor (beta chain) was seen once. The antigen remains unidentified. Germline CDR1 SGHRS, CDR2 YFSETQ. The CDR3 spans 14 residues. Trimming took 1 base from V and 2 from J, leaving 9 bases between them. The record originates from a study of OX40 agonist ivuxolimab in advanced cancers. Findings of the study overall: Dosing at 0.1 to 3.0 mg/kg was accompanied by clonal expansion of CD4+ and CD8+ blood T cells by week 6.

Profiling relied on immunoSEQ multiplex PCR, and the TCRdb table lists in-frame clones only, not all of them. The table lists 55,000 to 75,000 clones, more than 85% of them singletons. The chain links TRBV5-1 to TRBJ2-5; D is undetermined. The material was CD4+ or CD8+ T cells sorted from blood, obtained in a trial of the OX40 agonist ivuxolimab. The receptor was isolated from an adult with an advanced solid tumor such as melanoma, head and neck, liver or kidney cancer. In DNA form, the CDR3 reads TGCGCCAGCAGCTTGCAACAACAACAAGAGACCCAGTACTTC. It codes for CASSLQQQQETQYF.